In this sample, the clone carrying this T cell receptor beta chain turned up many times. The antigen is undetermined. This entry belongs to a study of T cells in Graves' hyperthyroidism and ophthalmopathy. Study findings and constraints: Most clonotypes expanded in the thyroid (above 0.001) were also present in blood.

V was clipped by 1 base and J by 2 bases, with 11 bases between them. Germline lookup yields CDR1 SNHLY and CDR2 FYNNEI. The length of the CDR3 is 15 residues. What was amplified from RNA transcripts were TCR beta CDR3 regions. HTBI primers were employed in a first-round RT-PCR of the TCR CDR3. TCRdb re-analysed the multiplex PCR reads in MiXCR, keeping a single row per CDR3 protein. Of about 280,000 distinct CDR3 sequences listed, 25% to 30% are singletons. Hyperthyroidism was newly diagnosed in patients aged 18 to 65 (duration under 2 months). It was at first hyperthyroidism diagnosis, before any ophthalmopathy symptoms, that the blood sample was taken.

The material sequenced was blood. The TCR comes from a man aged 40-55 years with Graves' hyperthyroidism that later progressed to Graves' ophthalmopathy. The rearrangement uses TRBV2 and TRBJ1-1; the D gene is possibly TRBD1 (5 bases). Written as DNA, the CDR3 is TGTGCCAGCAGTGAAGAAGGACACCTCAACACTGAAGCTTTCTTT. Its protein product is CASSEEGHLNTEAFF.